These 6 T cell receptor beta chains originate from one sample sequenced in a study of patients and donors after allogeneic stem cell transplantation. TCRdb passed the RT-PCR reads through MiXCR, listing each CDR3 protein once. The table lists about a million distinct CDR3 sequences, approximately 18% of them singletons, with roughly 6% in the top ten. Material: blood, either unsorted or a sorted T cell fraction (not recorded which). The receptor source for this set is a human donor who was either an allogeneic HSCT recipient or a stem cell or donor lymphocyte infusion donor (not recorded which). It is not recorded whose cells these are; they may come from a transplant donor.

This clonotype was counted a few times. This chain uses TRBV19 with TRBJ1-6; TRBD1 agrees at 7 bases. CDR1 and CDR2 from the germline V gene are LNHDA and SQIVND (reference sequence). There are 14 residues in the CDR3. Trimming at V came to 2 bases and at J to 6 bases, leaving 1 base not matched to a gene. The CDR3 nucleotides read TGTGCCAGTAGTATACAGGGGGGTAATTCACCCCTCCACTTT. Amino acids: CASSIQGGNSPLHF.

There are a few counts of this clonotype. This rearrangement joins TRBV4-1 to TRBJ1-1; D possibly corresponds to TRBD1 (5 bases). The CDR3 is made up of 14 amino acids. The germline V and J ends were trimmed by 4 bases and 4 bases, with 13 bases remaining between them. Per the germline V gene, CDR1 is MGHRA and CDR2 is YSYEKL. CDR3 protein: CASSRAKGSTEAFF. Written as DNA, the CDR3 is TGCGCCAGCAGCCGAGCTAAGGGGTCCACTGAAGCTTTCTTT.

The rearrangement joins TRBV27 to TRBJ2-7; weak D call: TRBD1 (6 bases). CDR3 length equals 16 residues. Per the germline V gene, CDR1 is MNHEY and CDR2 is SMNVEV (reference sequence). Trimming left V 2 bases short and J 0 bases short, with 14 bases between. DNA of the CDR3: TGTGCCAGCAGTTTAAAGCCGGGACACAGCTCCTACGAGCAGTACTTC. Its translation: CASSLKPGHSSYEQYF.

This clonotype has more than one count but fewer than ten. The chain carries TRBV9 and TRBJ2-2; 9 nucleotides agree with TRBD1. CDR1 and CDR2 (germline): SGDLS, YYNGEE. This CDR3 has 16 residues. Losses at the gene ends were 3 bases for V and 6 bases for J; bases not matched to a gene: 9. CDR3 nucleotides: TGTGCCAGCAGCGCCTACAGGACAGGGGATTCCGGGGAGCTGTTTTTT. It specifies CASSAYRTGDSGELFF.

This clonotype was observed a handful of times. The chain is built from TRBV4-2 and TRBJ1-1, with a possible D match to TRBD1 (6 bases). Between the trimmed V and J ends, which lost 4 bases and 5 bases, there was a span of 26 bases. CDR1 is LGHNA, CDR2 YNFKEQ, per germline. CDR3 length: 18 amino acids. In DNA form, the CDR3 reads TGTGCCAGCAGCCCAGATCGAAGCGAGCGGGGGCGAGGTACTGAAGCTTTCTTT. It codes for CASSPDRSERGRGTEAFF.

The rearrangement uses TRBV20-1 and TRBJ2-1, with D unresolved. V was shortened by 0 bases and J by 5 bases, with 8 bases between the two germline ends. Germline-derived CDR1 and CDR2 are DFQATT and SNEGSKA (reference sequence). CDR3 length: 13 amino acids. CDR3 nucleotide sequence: TGCAGTGCTAGAGATCGGGCGAACAATGAGCAGTTCTTC. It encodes CSARDRANNEQFF.